This T cell receptor (beta chain) was sequenced for a study of shared clonotypes between healthy human individuals. The CDR3 is made up of 14 amino acids. The germline gives CDR1 SGHNT, CDR2 YYREEE (reference sequence). Trimming removed 0 bases from V and 5 bases from J, with 11 bases in between. Naive CD8 cells comprised CD45RO-negative, CCR7-positively selected cells, excluding terminally differentiated effector memory CD45RA+ cells. The test was conducted at deep level. Genomic DNA per cell subset filled all wells of several immunoSEQ plates. Clones were read by immunoSEQ multiplex PCR, and TCRdb kept only the in-frame ones, dropping some. The sample lists some 2.1 million clones, approximately 94% occurring once.

This TCR came from a man aged 18 to 30 in good health. The specimen sequenced was naive CD8+ T cells sorted from blood. The V gene is TRBV5-4, the J gene TRBJ1-2, with unresolved D. Here the CDR3 DNA reads TGTGCCAGCAGCTTGGAACAGACTGTATATGGCTACACCTTC. Translation gives CASSLEQTVYGYTF.